One and the same sample provided the 4 T cell receptor beta chains below, sequenced in a study of a mutant IDH1 vaccine in newly diagnosed glioma. Clones were sequenced by immunoSEQ multiplex PCR, and TCRdb holds only the in-frame ones, with some missing. In the table there are over 55,000 clones, 80% to 90% of which are singletons. Time point denoted: baseline, week 1 (first vaccination visit). Treatment noted: pre-vaccination baseline after standard-of-care therapy. The source material was peripheral blood mononuclear cells (PBMCs), sampled from a glioma patient treated with radiotherapy, temozolomide or both. The receptors were sampled from a woman aged 18-29 years with glioma. Some clones in this sample may be carry-over from other donors' samples.

The chain uses TRBV29-1 and TRBJ1-2, with 11 bases matching TRBD1. From germline, CDR1 is SQVTM and CDR2 ANQGSEA. CDR3 size: 14 residues. V lost 7 bases to trimming and J lost 4 bases; unmatched junction nucleotides: 8. CDR3 sequence: CSGAGTGGSYGYTF. The CDR3 nucleotides read TGCAGCGGAGCCGGGACAGGGGGTTCCTATGGCTACACCTTC. Full variable domain (remainder filled in from reference TRBV29-1 and TRBJ1-2): SAVISQKPSRDICQRGTSLTIQCQVDSQVTMMFWYRQQPGQSLTLIATANQGSEATYESGFVIDKFPISRPNLTFSTLTVSNMSPEDSSIYLCSGAGTGGSYGYTFGSGTRLTVV.

This rearrangement joins TRBV7-9 to TRBJ1-2; 7 bases line up with TRBD1. The germline V gene encodes CDR1 SEHNR and CDR2 FQNEAQ (reference sequence). Trimming removed 5 bases from V and 1 base from J; junction bases left unmatched: 4. The CDR3 contains 14 residues. The CDR3: CASSPGTVNYGYTF. The DNA of the CDR3 is TGTGCCAGCAGCCCCGGGACAGTTAACTATGGCTACACCTTC. The variable domain in full, with the rest retrieved from reference TRBV7-9 and TRBJ1-2, is DTGVSQNPRHKITKRGQNVTFRCDPISEHNRLYWYRQTLGQGPEFLTYFQNEAQLEKSRLLSDRFSAERPKGSFSTLEIQRTEQGDSAMYLCASSPGTVNYGYTFGSGTRLTVV.

The rearrangement links TRBV30 to TRBJ1-3; D unclear. The CDR3 extends over 14 amino acids. V lost 1 base, J lost 4 bases, and 11 bases lay in between. Germline V lookup: CDR1 GTSNPN, CDR2 SVGIG (reference sequence). The CDR3 loop reads CAWSGTESGNTIYF. The CDR3 DNA reads TGTGCCTGGAGTGGCACTGAATCCGGAAACACCATATATTTT.

This chain uses TRBV13 with TRBJ2-1; 12 bases match TRBD2. With 5 bases clipped from V and 7 bases from J, the junction kept 6 bases outside the gene matches. The germline V gene has CDR1 PRHDT and CDR2 FYEKMQ (reference sequence). This CDR3 contains 15 residues. The CDR3 DNA follows: TGTGCCAGCAGCCACTCTAGCGGGGGGGCTAATGAGCAGTTCTTC. Protein product: CASSHSSGGANEQFF. Combining the CDR3 with reference TRBV13 and TRBJ2-1 gives the whole variable domain AAGVIQSPRHLIKEKRETATLKCYPIPRHDTVYWYQQGPGQDPQFLISFYEKMQSDKGSIPDRFSAQQFSDYHSELNMSSLELGDSALYFCASSHSSGGANEQFFGPGTRLTVL.